This T cell receptor beta chain was sequenced in a study of OX40 agonist ivuxolimab in advanced cancers. About the study as a whole: The costimulatory receptor OX40 (CD134) was targeted by ivuxolimab, a fully human IgG2 agonistic monoclonal antibody. Intravenous ivuxolimab was administered to patients every 2 weeks at six dose levels: 0.01, 0.1, 0.3, 1.5, 3 and 10 mg/kg. Of the approximately 50 dose-escalation patients, hepatocellular carcinoma was present in about 20, melanoma in roughly 15, renal cell carcinoma in 9 and head and neck cancer in 9. In the dose-escalation cohort, around four fifths of patients were male, and the mean age was roughly 60 years with a range of roughly 23 to 90. Patients were allowed to have had prior anti-PD-1, anti-PD-L1 or anti-CTLA-4 therapy, and approximately 40% of the dose-escalation patients had previously received checkpoint inhibitors. Partial responses occurred in three dose-escalation patients: two with cutaneous melanoma and one with hepatocellular carcinoma. The purpose of peripheral TCRbeta sequencing was to test whether ivuxolimab changed TCR sequence diversity and led to clonal T-cell expansion. The paper reports the monotherapy dose-escalation portion (N of about 50 patients) of the phase I ivuxolimab trial.

The trial excluded patients who had a history of autoimmune disease or who were on systemic immunosuppression. Peripheral blood for TCR sequencing was drawn from every dose cohort at baseline, at cycle 4 day 1 and at cycle 7 day 1. The samples were taken from a phase I, first-in-human, multicenter, open-label dose-escalation trial of ivuxolimab. Adults with locally advanced or metastatic melanoma, renal cell carcinoma, hepatocellular carcinoma or head and neck squamous cell carcinoma were enrolled in the trial. Before TCR sequencing, CD4+ and CD8+ T cells were separately sorted from peripheral blood. The research as a whole found: On average, CD8+ T cells showed more expanded clones than CD4+ T cells after ivuxolimab. Clonal expansion of both CD4+ and CD8+ blood T cells was observed from baseline to week 6 at doses 0.1 to 3.0 mg/kg. Low levels of normalized T-cell clonal expansion were also seen in some nonresponding patients. Antigen specificity was not determined for the clonally expanded peripheral T cells. In the 0.1-3.0 mg/kg groups, partial responders had among the lowest normalized peripheral clonal expansion, particularly in CD8+ T cells.

Relative to germline, V is 3 bases shorter and J is 1 base shorter, with 6 bases between their ends. From the germline V gene (reference sequence), CDR1 is MNHEY and CDR2 is SMNVEV. The CDR3 starts with the cysteine, ends with the phenylalanine, and has 14 residues. The CDR3 DNA has 42 bases and is translated from base 1. A note on this clone: Its antigen is still unknown. No much larger clone exists at a distance of one base, and base qualities are not known.

Genomic DNA was isolated from the sorted cells so that the TCRbeta CDR3 region could be sequenced. The immunoSEQ Assay was used for sequencing of TCRbeta CDR3 regions. The clones in this table, taken by TCRdb from immuneACCESS, are in-frame only. Not every clone is retained; where verified, under half of the shortfall comes from an unresolved V gene, and the cause of the rest is unknown. The sample table records tens of thousands of clones; approximately 80% of these occur just once. Approximately 14% of the sample rests with the top ten. The receptor chain draws on TRBV27 and TRBJ2-2, with no confident D gene call. The receptor was isolated from an adult with an advanced solid tumor such as melanoma, head and neck, liver or kidney cancer. Sample: CD4+ or CD8+ T cells sorted from blood, taken in a trial of the OX40 agonist ivuxolimab. The sequence in DNA is TGTGCCAGCAGTTTTAAGGGGAACACCGGGGAGCTGTTTTTT. Translated, this gives CASSFKGNTGELFF.